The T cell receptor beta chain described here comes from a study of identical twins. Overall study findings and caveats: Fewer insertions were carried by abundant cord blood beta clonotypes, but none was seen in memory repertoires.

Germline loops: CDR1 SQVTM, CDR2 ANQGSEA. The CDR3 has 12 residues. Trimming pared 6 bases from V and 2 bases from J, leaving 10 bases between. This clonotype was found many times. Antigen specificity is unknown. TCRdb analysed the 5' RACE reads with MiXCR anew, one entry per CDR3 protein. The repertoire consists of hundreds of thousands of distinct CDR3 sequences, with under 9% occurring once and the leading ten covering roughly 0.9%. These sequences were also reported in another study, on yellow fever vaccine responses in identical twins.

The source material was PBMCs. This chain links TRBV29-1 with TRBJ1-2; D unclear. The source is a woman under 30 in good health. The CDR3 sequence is CSVRGRNYGYTF. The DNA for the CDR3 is TGCAGCGTCCGCGGCAGAAACTATGGCTACACCTTC. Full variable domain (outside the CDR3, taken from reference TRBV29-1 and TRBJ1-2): SAVISQKPSRDICQRGTSLTIQCQVDSQVTMMFWYRQQPGQSLTLIATANQGSEATYESGFVIDKFPISRPNLTFSTLTVSNMSPEDSSIYLCSVRGRNYGYTFGSGTRLTVV.